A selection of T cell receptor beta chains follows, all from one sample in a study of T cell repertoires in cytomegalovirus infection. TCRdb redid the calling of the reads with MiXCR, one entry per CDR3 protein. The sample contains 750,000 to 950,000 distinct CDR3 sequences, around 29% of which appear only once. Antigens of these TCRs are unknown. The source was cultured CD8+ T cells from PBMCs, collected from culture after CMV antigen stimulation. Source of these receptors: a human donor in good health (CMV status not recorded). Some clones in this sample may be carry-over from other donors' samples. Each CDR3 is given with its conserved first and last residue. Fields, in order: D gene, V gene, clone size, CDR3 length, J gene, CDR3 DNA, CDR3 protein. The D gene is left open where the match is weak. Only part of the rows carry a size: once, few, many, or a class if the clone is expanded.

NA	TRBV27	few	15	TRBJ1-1	TGTGCCAGCAGCACTAACAGGGACCGAGGGACTGAAGCTTTCTTT	CASSTNRDRGTEAFF
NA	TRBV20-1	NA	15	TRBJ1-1	TGCAGTGCTAGAGATGCAGGCCTAACTAGGACTGAAGCTTTCTTT	CSARDAGLTRTEAFF
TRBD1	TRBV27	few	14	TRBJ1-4	TGTGCCAGCAGTTTGAGCAGGGGGAATGAAAAACTGTTTTTT	CASSLSRGNEKLFF
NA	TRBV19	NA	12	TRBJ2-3	TGTGCCAGTAGTATAGATGGGAATACGCAGTATTTT	CASSIDGNTQYF
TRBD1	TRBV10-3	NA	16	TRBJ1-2	TGTGCCATCAGCCGAACGGACAGGGACAATAACTATGGCTACACCTTC	CAISRTDRDNNYGYTF
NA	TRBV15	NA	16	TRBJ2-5	TGTGCCACCAGCAGAGATTTGGGGCAGGCCAAGAGAACCCAGTACTTC	CATSRDLGQAKRTQYF
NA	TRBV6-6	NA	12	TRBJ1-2	TGTGCCAGCAGCGAACGACCTTATGGCTACACCTTC	CASSERPYGYTF
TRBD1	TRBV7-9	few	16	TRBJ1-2	TGTGCCAGCAGCACTACACAGGGGCCGACTAACTATGGCTACACCTTC	CASSTTQGPTNYGYTF
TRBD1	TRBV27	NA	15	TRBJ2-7	TGTGCCAGCGGGGGGTGGGACAGGAACTCCTACGAGCAGTACTTC	CASGGWDRNSYEQYF
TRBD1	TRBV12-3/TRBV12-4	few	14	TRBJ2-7	TGTGCCAGCAGCCGGGGACAGCCCGCCTACGAGCAGTACTTC	CASSRGQPAYEQYF
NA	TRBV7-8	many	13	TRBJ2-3	TGTGCCAGCAGCTCATTGGGCTTTTACGAGCAGTATTTT	CASSSLGFYEQYF
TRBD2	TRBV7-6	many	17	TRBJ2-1	TGTGCCAGCAGCTTAGCGGCGGGGGAGAACTCCTACAATGAGCAGTTCTTC	CASSLAAGENSYNEQFF
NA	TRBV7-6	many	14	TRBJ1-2	TGTGCCAGCAGCTTAACAAGAGCTAACTATGGCTACACCTTC	CASSLTRANYGYTF
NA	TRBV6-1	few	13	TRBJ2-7	TGTGCCACCGAATCGGGACCCCTCTACGAGCAGTACTTC	CATESGPLYEQYF
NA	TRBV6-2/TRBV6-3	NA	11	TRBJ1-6	TGTGCCAGCACTCATAATTCACCCCTCCACTTT	CASTHNSPLHF
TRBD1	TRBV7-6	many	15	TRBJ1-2	TGTGCCAGCAGCGCGACAGGGGCCCTCTACTATGGCTACACCTTC	CASSATGALYYGYTF
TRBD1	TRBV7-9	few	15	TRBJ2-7	TGTGCCAGCAGCTTACAGGGGGCGCCAGGTTACGAGCAGTACTTC	CASSLQGAPGYEQYF
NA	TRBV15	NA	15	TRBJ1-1	TGTGCCACCAGCAGAGAAGGCTTTCTCAACACTGAAGCTTTCTTT	CATSREGFLNTEAFF
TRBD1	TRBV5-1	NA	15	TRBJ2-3	TGCGCCAGCAGTCCTCGGACAGGGTACCCAGATACGCAGTATTTT	CASSPRTGYPDTQYF
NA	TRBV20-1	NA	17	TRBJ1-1	TGCAGTGCTGCGCCGACACTTACCCAAGGCGGGAACACTGAAGCTTTCTTT	CSAAPTLTQGGNTEAFF
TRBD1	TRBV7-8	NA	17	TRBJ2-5	TGTGCCAGCAGCTTACGGGGGAAGGACAGGGGGCTTGAGACCCAGTACTTC	CASSLRGKDRGLETQYF
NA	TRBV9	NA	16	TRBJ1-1	TGTGCCAGCAGCATGAGACAGACCATCAGGGACACTGAAGCTTTCTTT	CASSMRQTIRDTEAFF
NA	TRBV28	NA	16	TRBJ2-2	TGTGCCAGCAGTATCCGACTGGGCTCGGACACCGGGGAGCTGTTTTTT	CASSIRLGSDTGELFF
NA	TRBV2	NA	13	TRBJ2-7	TGTGACGGAAGGGGCAAATCGAGCTACGAGCAGTACTTC	CDGRGKSSYEQYF
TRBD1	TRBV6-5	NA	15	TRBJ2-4	TGTGCCAGCAGTTACTCCCCAGGGGGCCCAAACATTCAGTACTTC	CASSYSPGGPNIQYF
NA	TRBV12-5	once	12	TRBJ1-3	TGTGCTAGTGCAGGACCAAGAAACACCATATATTTT	CASAGPRNTIYF
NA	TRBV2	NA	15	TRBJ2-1	TGTGCCAGCAGTGAGTGGAGGGGGCAAAGGAATGAGCAGTTCTTC	CASSEWRGQRNEQFF
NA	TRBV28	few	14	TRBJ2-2	TGTGCCAGCAGTTTACTGGGCAGGACCGGGGAGCTGTTTTTT	CASSLLGRTGELFF
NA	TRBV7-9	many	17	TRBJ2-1	TGTGCCAGCAACGACCGAAGGGCAGGGTTAGTTTTGAGTGAGCAGTTCTTC	CASNDRRAGLVLSEQFF
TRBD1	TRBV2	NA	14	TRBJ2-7	TGTGCCAGCAGTGAAGCCGGGACAGTCTACGAGCAGTACTTC	CASSEAGTVYEQYF
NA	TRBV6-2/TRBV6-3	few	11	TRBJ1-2	TGTGCCAGCAGTTACCCGGATGGCTACACCTTC	CASSYPDGYTF